The sequence of this TCR beta chain was determined in a study of blood T cell repertoires in COVID-19. Study summary: Acute and convalescent COVID-19 specimens originated in the United States, Italy and Spain. The cDNA or gDNA used as material had been derived from T cells, B-cell-depleted T cells, or PBMCs.

In the study's own analysis: Using reference gene primer amplification, nucleated cell counts were estimated. Using immunoSEQ multiplex PCR, the repertoire was profiled, and TCRdb retains in-frame clones only, with some absent. V, J and clone size are taken as reported in that table, and D and trimming were inferred from the DNA itself. The data show roughly 190,000 clones, 80% to 85% seen once. Germline loops: CDR1 SGHRS, CDR2 YFSETQ. The CDR3 runs to 14 residues. V lost 1 base to trimming and J lost 7 bases, with 14 bases between them. The clonotype comes from a human donor with acute or convalescent COVID-19. The donor label of this sample is uncertain. This rearrangement joins TRBV5-1 to TRBJ1-1; D is undetermined. The sample comprised peripheral blood. The CDR3 DNA follows: TGCGCCAGCAGCTTGAACACCGAGGGAAATGAAGCTTTCTTT. Its translation is CASSLNTEGNEAFF.